This TCR beta chain was identified during a study of blood T cells in healthy people across ages. The authors ran a second PCR of roughly 6 to 12 cycles using a sample-barcoded 5' primer and a J-beta primer mix. TCRdb re-analysed the 5' RACE reads in MiXCR, keeping a single row per CDR3 protein. The table lists nearly 1 million distinct CDR3 sequences, roughly 51% of them singletons. Investigators took 8.5 to 10 milliliters of peripheral blood from every donor. No fewer than 7 million PBMCs went into each sample. This CDR3 has 13 residues. The germline V gene encodes CDR1 MNHEY and CDR2 SMNVEV (reference sequence). Turning to this clonotype: The target antigen is unknown. Germline and junction disagree at one end, which may indicate a read error.

General study points: Significant beta diversity loss was already apparent by age about 42, declining roughly linearly. It was the long-lived donors that had more naive CD4+ cells and higher diversity than aged donors.

Sequencing input: blood. This sequence joins TRBV27 and TRBJ2-4, with D unclear. This sequence was found in a woman aged 60-75 years in good health. CDR3 bases: TGTGCCGGCAGTTCTCTAGCCAAAAACATTCAGTACTTC. This sequence encodes CAGSSLAKNIQYF.